Shown below are 21 T cell receptor beta chains from a single sample sequenced in a study of shared clonotypes between healthy human individuals. Here immunoSEQ multiplex PCR was the method, and the copy in TCRdb shows in-frame clones only, minus some. Found here are about 2 million clones, 85% to 95% of them singletons; the top ten hold more than 0.1%. Input material: naive CD4+ T cells sorted from blood. The subset: CD45RA+ positively selected. These receptors all stem from a man younger than 35 in good health.

The CDR3 region has the DNA TGTGCCAGCACCCCCCGGGACAGGTACAATGAGCAGTTCTTC. Translated: CASTPRDRYNEQFF. The genes are TRBV19 and TRBJ2-1, with 8 positions matching TRBD1. The germline gives CDR1 LNHDA, CDR2 SQIVND (reference sequence). There are 14 residues in the CDR3. V shed 9 bases and J 4 bases; nucleotides not matched to a gene: 8. The full variable domain, with the rest looked up from reference TRBV19 and TRBJ2-1, is DGGITQSPKYLFRKEGQNVTLSCEQNLNHDAMYWYRQDPGQGLRLIYYSQIVNDFQKGDIAEGYSVSREKKESFPLTVTSAQKNPTAFYLCASTPRDRYNEQFFGPGTRLTVL.

The chain links TRBV27 to TRBJ2-3; D is unresolved. V lost 7 bases and J lost 7, with 9 bases in between. This CDR3 is 11 amino acids long. Germline assignment: CDR1 MNHEY and CDR2 SMNVEV (reference sequence). The CDR3 region is CASTRENTQYF. The CDR3 nucleotides are TGTGCCAGCACCCGTGAGAATACGCAGTATTTT.

The genes are TRBV28 and TRBJ1-2; 10 bases map to TRBD1. The CDR3 totals 13 residues. In germline, CDR1 is MDHEN, CDR2 SYDVKM. V lost 6 bases to trimming and J lost 7 bases; unmatched junction nucleotides: 5. Here the CDR3 reads CASSWTGGRGYTF. CDR3 DNA sequence: TGTGCCAGCAGCTGGACAGGGGGGCGTGGCTACACCTTC.

The rearrangement uses TRBV7-8 and TRBJ2-7, with TRBD2 as a possible D gene (5 bases). This CDR3 is built from 16 residues. Germline V gives CDR1 SGHVS, CDR2 FQNEAQ. V was pared by 5 bases and J by 0 bases, with 17 bases between. The CDR3 nucleotides read TGTGCCAGCAGCCAACCACTAGGGCTTACCTCCTACGAGCAGTACTTC. Its translation: CASSQPLGLTSYEQYF.

The sample holds one count of this clone. This chain links TRBV12-2 with TRBJ1-1. TRBV12-2 is given as a pseudogene. The CDR3 is 15 amino acids. This chain's CDR3 is CASRFNRGKETEAFF. The CDR3, as DNA: TGTGCAAGTCGCTTTAACCGGGGGAAGGAGACTGAAGCTTTCTTT.

The genes are TRBV6-5 and TRBJ2-2, with D unclear. Germline V lookup: CDR1 MNHEY, CDR2 SVGAGI. Trimming pared 5 bases from V and 5 bases from J, leaving 9 bases between. This CDR3 region has 13 residues. The CDR3 loop reads CASSLDLTGELFF. The CDR3 nucleotides read TGTGCCAGCAGTCTCGACTTGACCGGGGAGCTGTTTTTT.

In this sample, this clone turned up a few times. The V gene is TRBV2, the J gene TRBJ2-7, with 10 bases identical to TRBD1. Trimming took 6 bases from V and 2 from J; bases not matched to a gene: 1. CDR3 length: 13 amino acids. Germline-derived CDR1 and CDR2 are SNHLY and FYNNEI. CDR3 residues: CASRGQGPYEQYF. In nucleotides, the CDR3 is TGTGCCAGCAGGGGACAGGGGCCCTACGAGCAGTACTTC. The whole variable domain, remainder taken from reference TRBV2 and TRBJ2-7, is EPEVTQTPSHQVTQMGQEVILRCVPISNHLYFYWYRQILGQKVEFLVSFYNNEISEKSEIFDDQFSVERPDGSNFTLKIRSTKLEDSAMYFCASRGQGPYEQYFGPGTRLTVT.

The chain uses TRBV25-1 and TRBJ2-5; TRBD1 agrees at 11 bases. The V and J ends lost 4 bases and 5 bases, in that order; junction bases with no gene match: 6. The CDR3 loop spans 15 amino acids. Germline loops: CDR1 MGHDK, CDR2 SYGVNS. CDR3 DNA sequence: TGTGCCAGCAGTGTAGGGACAGGGGGACGCGAGACCCAGTACTTC. Its translation is CASSVGTGGRETQYF.

The chain uses TRBV15 and TRBJ1-5; maybe TRBD1 (6 bases). The germline CDR1 and CDR2 sequences are LNHNV and YYDKDF (reference sequence). Trimming cost V 1 base and J 5 bases, with 12 bases left between them. This CDR3 is 15 amino acids long. CDR3 sequence (DNA): TGTGCCACCAGCAGAGGCGGGACATGGGATCAGCCCCAGCATTTT. Translated: CATSRGGTWDQPQHF. Full variable domain (remainder filled in from reference TRBV15 and TRBJ1-5): DAMVIQNPRYQVTQFGKPVTLSCSQTLNHNVMYWYQQKSSQAPKLLFHYYDKDFNNEADTPDNFQSRRPNTSFCFLDIRSPGLGDTAMYLCATSRGGTWDQPQHFGDGTRLSIL.

The chain is built from TRBV28 and TRBJ1-5; a possible D gene is TRBD1 (6 bases). The CDR3 has 14 residues. CDR1 MDHEN and CDR2 SYDVKM come from the germline V gene. Trimming shortened V by 8 bases and J by 4 bases, and 15 bases separated the two germline ends. The CDR3 spells CASVRDMTNQPQHF. The CDR3 DNA follows: TGTGCCAGCGTGCGGGACATGACAAATCAGCCCCAGCATTTT. The variable domain in full, with the rest retrieved from reference TRBV28 and TRBJ1-5, is DVKVTQSSRYLVKRTGEKVFLECVQDMDHENMFWYRQDPGLGLRLIYFSYDVKMKEKGDIPEGYSVSREKKERFSLILESASTNQTSMYLCASVRDMTNQPQHFGDGTRLSIL.

V gene TRBV19 combines with J gene TRBJ1-1; D remains unclear. The V gene lost 1 base and the J gene lost 7 bases, with 16 bases spanning the gap. Germline assignment: CDR1 LNHDA and CDR2 SQIVND (reference sequence). CDR3 length: 15 amino acids. CDR3 sequence reads: CASSIGLTMTGEAFF. The DNA for the CDR3 is TGTGCCAGTAGTATAGGGTTGACAATGACGGGTGAAGCTTTCTTT.

This sequence joins TRBV6-5 and TRBJ1-2, with no clear D. CDR3 length: 13 amino acids. Trimming removed 5 bases at V and 4 bases at J, with 11 bases between. Germline V gene sequence: CDR1 MNHEY, CDR2 SVGAGI. The CDR3 coding sequence is TGTGCCAGCAGTCAACGGTTACTCTATGGCTACACCTTC. It codes for CASSQRLLYGYTF.

The chain has TRBV6-5 and TRBJ1-4; 8 bases map to TRBD1. This CDR3 contains 15 residues. Germline CDR1 MNHEY, CDR2 SVGAGI. V lost 2 bases and J lost 7; bases outside the gene matches: 6. The CDR3 is CASSYGLGTGEKLFF. Here the CDR3 DNA reads TGTGCCAGCAGTTACGGTTTAGGGACAGGTGAAAAACTGTTTTTT.

V and J are TRBV10-3 and TRBJ2-7, with D maybe TRBD2 (5 bases). Trimming pared 4 bases from V and 2 bases from J, leaving 15 bases between. Germline assignment: CDR1 ENHRY and CDR2 SYGVKD. This CDR3 has 15 residues. The CDR3 region is CAISGQTNQAYEQYF. CDR3 nucleotide sequence: TGTGCCATCAGTGGCCAGACTAACCAAGCCTACGAGCAGTACTTC.

The chain combines TRBV9 with TRBJ2-1; a weak D match, TRBD2 (5 bases). This CDR3 comprises 15 residues. Trimming left V 0 bases short and J 4 bases short, with 11 bases between. In germline, CDR1 is SGDLS, CDR2 YYNGEE. The CDR3 loop is CASSVAAGLYNEQFF. CDR3 coding DNA: TGTGCCAGCAGCGTAGCTGCGGGCCTATACAATGAGCAGTTCTTC. The variable domain in full, with the rest retrieved from reference TRBV9 and TRBJ2-1, is DSGVTQTPKHLITATGQRVTLRCSPRSGDLSVYWYQQSLDQGLQFLIQYYNGEERAKGNILERFSAQQFPDLHSELNLSSLELGDSALYFCASSVAAGLYNEQFFGPGTRLTVL.

The rearrangement joins TRBV29-1 to TRBJ1-1; D possibly corresponds to TRBD1 (5 bases). Germline V gene lookup returns CDR1 SQVTM and CDR2 ANQGSEA. Trimming stripped 5 bases from V and 10 bases from J, with 11 bases between. The CDR3 spans 10 residues. The CDR3 loop is CSVWGGTAFF. The CDR3 bases are TGCAGCGTTTGGGGGGGGACAGCTTTCTTT. The full variable domain, with the rest looked up from reference TRBV29-1 and TRBJ1-1, is SAVISQKPSRDICQRGTSLTIQCQVDSQVTMMFWYRQQPGQSLTLIATANQGSEATYESGFVIDKFPISRPNLTFSTLTVSNMSPEDSSIYLCSVWGGTAFFGQGTRLTVV.

This chain joins TRBV7-9 and TRBJ1-2; D is unresolved. Trimming removed 5 bases from V and 2 bases from J, with 9 bases in between. The CDR3 covers 13 residues. Germline loops: CDR1 SEHNR, CDR2 FQNEAQ (reference sequence). This CDR3 is CASSTYSNYGYTF. The CDR3 bases are TGTGCCAGCAGCACCTACTCAAACTATGGCTACACCTTC.

The rearrangement joins TRBV5-1 to TRBJ2-2; the D gene is possibly TRBD1 (5 bases). Trimming removed 5 bases at V and 1 base at J, with 9 bases between. Looked up from germline, CDR1 is SGHRS and CDR2 is YFSETQ. This CDR3 region has 14 residues. This chain's CDR3 is CASSDRQNTGELFF. Here the CDR3 DNA reads TGCGCCAGCAGTGACAGACAGAACACCGGGGAGCTGTTTTTT.

The V and J genes are TRBV4-1 and TRBJ2-7, with TRBD2 matching over 7 bases. The CDR3 sequence is 14 residues long. CDR1 and CDR2 from the germline V gene are MGHRA and YSYEKL. The ends lost 1 base at V and 4 bases at J; junction bases unmatched: 4. CDR3 protein: CASSQGTREYEQYF. DNA for the CDR3: TGCGCCAGCAGCCAAGGGACTAGGGAGTACGAGCAGTACTTC.

As DNA, the CDR3 is TGTGCCAGCAGCTTAAGAGTAGCGTGGAGCTCCTACGAGCAGTACTTC. Protein product: CASSLRVAWSSYEQYF. The rearrangement uses TRBV11-2 and TRBJ2-7, with a weak D call TRBD2 (5 bases). Germline V gives CDR1 SGHAT, CDR2 FQNNGV. The CDR3 is 16 residues long. V was pared by 2 bases and J by 0 bases, with 14 bases between. Together with reference TRBV11-2 and TRBJ2-7, the CDR3 gives the full variable domain: EAGVAQSPRYKIIEKRQSVAFWCNPISGHATLYWYQQILGQGPKLLIQFQNNGVVDDSQLPKDRFSAERLKGVDSTLKIQPAKLEDSAVYLCASSLRVAWSSYEQYFGPGTRLTVT.

The gene calls are TRBV9 and TRBJ1-4; D remains ambiguous. This CDR3 has 15 amino acids. Trimming took off 3 bases at V and 0 bases at J, with 9 bases between the two ends. CDR1 is SGDLS, CDR2 YYNGEE, per germline. The CDR3: CASSGRASTNEKLFF. Written as DNA, the CDR3 is TGTGCCAGCAGCGGCCGGGCCTCAACTAATGAAAAACTGTTTTTT.